This T cell receptor beta chain was recovered during a study of cytomegalovirus exposure and HLA in healthy donors (dated by TCRdb to the late 2010s). Looking at the study overall: An earlier analysis of several hundred of the donors reported 276 Gb of sequence data and 117 million unique TCR beta sequences obtained from about 170 million T cells. Approximately 310 gigabases of sequencing data and tens of millions of unique TCR sequences were included in an early release covering about 600 HLA-typed donors. Of the roughly 410 genotyped donors, 65% to 90% were placed in the genetic ancestry cluster associated with self-reported Caucasian donors. The study aimed to test whether signatures of past pathogen exposure could be identified by cataloging public T cell receptors. The T cell repertoires of 666 subjects were profiled by immunosequencing and related to cytomegalovirus serostatus. A separate validation cohort of roughly 110 different subjects was used in addition to the roughly 620-subject first cohort. High-throughput TCR immunosequencing, statistical association of individual TCRs with disease status, and machine learning were combined to predict cytomegalovirus infection status. A later analysis re-analyzed previously published TCR beta repertoires from 600 to 850 donors and added high-resolution HLA genotyping to study TCR occurrence patterns. Rather than using new phenotypic data, the later analysis identified candidate immune exposures from TCR beta sequences and from how often those sequences occurred across donors. In an earlier analysis of several hundred of the donors, high-throughput TCR beta sequencing was used to judge whether each TCR beta V gene segment behaved as functional or pseudogenic. Donor age, sex, ethnicity and CMV serostatus were collected together with the repertoire data. Genome-wide SNP genotypes for about three fifths of the roughly 700 donors were used in a later genetic analysis, which treated that subset as a discovery cohort. All discovery cohort repertoires had been generated using a single sequencing platform. Class I and class II HLA loci were covered by the typing at four-digit resolution. The number of typed donors differed by locus: about 620-640 for A, B, C, DRB1 and DQB1; 500 to 550 for DQA1; around 610 for DPA1; and roughly 450 for DPB1. Roughly five DR-DQ haplotypes were treated as single units for association and clustering because of strong linkage in the cohort. On average, around 240,000 unique TCR beta nucleotide sequences were sequenced per donor among more than 350 genotyped donors of the cohort, with around 19% of those sequences being non-productive. The study at large found these results: In a later analysis, TCR association rates were found to vary across HLA loci, with the most associated TCRs seen for DRB1 alleles and the fewest for HLA-C alleles. The classifier was reported to diagnose cytomegalovirus status with high specificity and sensitivity in both the original cohort and the validation cohort. A cluster of highly shared sequence variants was judged likely to be a technical artifact of the sequencing pipeline. According to a later genetic analysis, donors in an Asian-associated ancestry cluster had fewer N-insertions in productive TCRs than the roughly 700-donor mean. Because HLA typing was unavailable for some donors at each locus, only the typed subset was used in association tests. An association between a missense DCLRE1C variant and V-gene and J-gene trimming of TCR beta chains was found in a later genetic analysis and replicated in an independent cohort. Strong co-occurrence of HLA alleles, especially DR and DQ, made assigning TCR associations to individual alleles difficult. A total of about 180 TCR beta chains were listed by the study as associated with cytomegalovirus. In an earlier analysis of approximately 590 of the donors, most TCR beta V segments were observed in productive rearrangements about 87% or about 30% of the time, broadly matching IMGT annotations. The authors suggested that the approach could potentially be generalized to other disease states and immunological phenotypes. Specific HLA alleles were associated with over 15,000 TCR beta sequences at a false discovery rate of 0.05 in a later analysis. The only immune exposure information available for the cohort was CMV serostatus. A later analysis found that HLA-associated TCR beta chains were more clonally expanded and had lower generation probabilities than equally common non-associated chains. In this cohort, only TCR beta chains were sequenced, and detectable features were limited by the absence of alpha or paired-chain data. A further reported finding was that TCR beta sequences accurately predicted the HLA-A and HLA-B alleles for most subjects in the first cohort. Most CMV-associated TCR beta chains appeared to be HLA-restricted in a later analysis, and the HLA associations seemed to be driven largely by CMV exposure. According to a later analysis, parvovirus B19, influenza, CMV and Epstein-Barr virus appeared linked to several top co-occurrence clusters. In vitro tests confirmed that a few of the cytomegalovirus-associated TCR beta chains recognize cytomegalovirus antigens. Because the 87-base-pair reads could not distinguish some IMGT-functional V segments, including TRBV6-2 and TRBV6-3, those segments were excluded. Sequencing depth was assumed to be roughly uniform across donors in the presence/absence analyses, though that assumption may not hold. Across donors, most TCR sequences were observed very rarely, whereas some public TCRs were present in many individuals. Correlated functional status among segregating V segments might reflect linkage disequilibrium, but an unknown experimental factor could not be ruled out. About 15 rarely observed V segments, including chromosome 9 orphons, were excluded from the earlier analysis of about 500 of the donors because counts were too low.

The library came from the immunoSEQ multiplex PCR assay. A mixture of 60 forward primers for TCR Vbeta segments and 13 reverse primers for TCR Jbeta segments was used in the multiplex PCR. The CDR3 region of rearranged TCR beta genes was amplified from genomic DNA by a multiplex PCR assay. Amplified TCR beta libraries were sequenced as 87-base-pair reads on the Illumina HiSeq System. As for the original processing: A later analysis counted about 80 million unique TCR beta chains across the 666 repertoires, and some 12 million of these chains were shared by at least two donors. A nearest-neighbor algorithm error-corrected the raw reads and collapsed the reads into unique sequences, merging closely related sequences to remove PCR and sequencing errors. Alignment of CDR3 sequences to IMGT reference sequences was used to assign V, D and J gene segments. For a sequence to be retained, at least a six-nucleotide match to both a V gene segment and a J gene segment was required. Rearrangements were classified as productive when the CDR3 lacked stop codons and remained in frame with V and J, and all other rearrangements were classified as non-productive. Following IMGT convention, CDR3 was defined as the stretch from the second conserved V-encoded cysteine to the conserved J-encoded phenylalanine. The earlier analysis of roughly 590 of the donors excluded sequences that lacked an unambiguous match to a single V gene segment. An earlier analysis of just under 600 of the donors called V segments functional above 56.7% productive rearrangements and segregating when the between-donor standard deviation exceeded 5%. A statistical classification framework was developed to diagnose cytomegalovirus status using the catalog of TCR beta chain sequences. A later analysis assigned V and J genes by comparing TCR nucleotide sequences with IMGT/GENE-DB human TR gene sequences. Using the TCRdist pipeline, a later analysis assigned CDR3 sequences along with most-parsimonious VDJ recombination scenarios. In a later analysis, each TCR beta chain was defined by its CDR3 amino acid sequence together with its V-gene family, and reads lacking a unique V-gene family were excluded. As a way to deal with suspected cross-contamination and a sequencing artifact, a later analysis dropped 450 to 600 nucleotide sequences that were highly shared and had low generation probability. For each public chain, a later analysis derived a clonal expansion index from normalized ranks of inferred template counts within each repertoire. A later analysis computed generation probabilities with a VDJ recombination model fitted to out-of-frame rearrangements, and checked the results against IGoR. A later analysis scored TCR-TCR, TCR-HLA and TCR-CMV co-occurrence with hypergeometric tests, applying a repertoire-size bias correction to TCR pairs. In a later analysis, false discovery rates were estimated by permuting HLA or CMV assignments 20 times. In a later analysis, co-occurring TCRs were grouped using DBSCAN, with TCRdist sequence similarity added in when clustering inside HLA-allele-positive subsets. Repertoires with fewer than 30,000 or more than 120,000 public chains were left out of co-occurrence clustering, as were a handful of repertoires with anomalous nucleotide sharing. In TCRdb, the immuneACCESS table is reduced to in-frame sequences with V and J assigned. These tables do not hold every clone; where another copy was compared, an unresolved V gene accounts for under half, and the others remain unexplained. The V and J calls and clone size are taken from that table; D and trimming were inferred from the DNA. Recorded for this sample are about 220,000 clones; 65% to 75% of them occurred a single time. The biggest ten clones account for approximately 1.7% of the sample.

To note about this clone: Its specific antigen is unknown. No base quality values were provided; no much bigger clone lies one nucleotide off.

The cohort was made up of 666 healthy bone marrow donors. Cohort members were all nominally healthy when sampled, although unrecorded immune exposures were likely present. The donor was CMV seronegative and was included in the group of around 320 seronegative cohort members. Each donor provided a peripheral blood sample, and peripheral blood mononuclear cells were used for TCR beta sequencing. The Qiagen DNeasy Blood Extraction Kit was used to extract genomic DNA from the blood cell samples. The CDR3, from cysteine to phenylalanine, totals 15 residues. Only CDR3 DNA is held: 45 bases, read in frame from base 1. Between the V and J ends, shortened by 5 bases and 11 bases respectively, the junction contains 25 bases. The germline V gene (reference sequence) yields SEHNR for CDR1 and FQNEAQ for CDR2.

The receptor was isolated from a woman aged 25-40 years in good health and CMV-seronegative. The chain couples TRBV7-9 to TRBJ2-7; TRBD1 is a weak D gene call, 6 bases matching. The sample was PBMCs. Here the CDR3 is given as CASSLHREPLPEEYF. The sequenced DNA: TGTGCCAGCAGCCTCCACAGGGAACCCCTTCCTGAGGAGTACTTC. The CDR3, completed at both ends by the reference TRBV7-9 and TRBJ2-7 genes, gives the full variable domain DTGVSQNPRHKITKRGQNVTFRCDPISEHNRLYWYRQTLGQGPEFLTYFQNEAQLEKSRLLSDRFSAERPKGSFSTLEIQRTEQGDSAMYLCASSLHREPLPEEYFGPGTRLTVT.